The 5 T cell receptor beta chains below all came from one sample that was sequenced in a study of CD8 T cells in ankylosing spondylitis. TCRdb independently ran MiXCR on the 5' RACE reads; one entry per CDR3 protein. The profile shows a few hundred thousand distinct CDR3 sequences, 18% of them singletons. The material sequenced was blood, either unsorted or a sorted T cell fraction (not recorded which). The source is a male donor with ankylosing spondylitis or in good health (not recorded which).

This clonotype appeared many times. CDR3 sequence: CASSWDRFRTGELFF. The CDR3 DNA sequence: TGTGCCAGCAGCTGGGACAGGTTTCGCACCGGGGAGCTGTTTTTT. V usage is TRBV14 and J usage is TRBJ2-2; 8 nucleotides line up with TRBD1. CDR1 and CDR2 (germline): SGHDN, FVKESK. The CDR3 loop spans 15 amino acids. V dropped 5 bases and J dropped 4; count of bases not matched to a gene: 6.

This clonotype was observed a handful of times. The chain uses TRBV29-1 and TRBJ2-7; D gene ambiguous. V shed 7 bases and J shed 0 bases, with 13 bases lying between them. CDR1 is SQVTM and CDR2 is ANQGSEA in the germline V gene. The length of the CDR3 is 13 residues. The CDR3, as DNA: TGCAGCGCCTGCCCTGAGAGCTCCTACGAGCAGTACTTC. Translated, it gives CSACPESSYEQYF.

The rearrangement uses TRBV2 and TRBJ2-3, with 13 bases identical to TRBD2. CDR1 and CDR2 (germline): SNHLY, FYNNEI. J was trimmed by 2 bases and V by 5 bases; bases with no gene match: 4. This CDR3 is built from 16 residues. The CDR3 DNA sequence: TGTGCCAGCAGTCGACTAGCGGGAGGCAACACAGATACGCAGTATTTT. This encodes CASSRLAGGNTDTQYF.

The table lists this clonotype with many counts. The CDR3 loop reads CASGGSYNEQFF. The CDR3 DNA reads as TGTGCCAGCGGTGGCTCCTACAATGAGCAGTTCTTC. The chain uses TRBV12-3 or TRBV12-4 and TRBJ2-1; D remains ambiguous. Trimming removed 8 bases at V and 0 bases at J, with 5 bases between. There are 12 residues in the CDR3.

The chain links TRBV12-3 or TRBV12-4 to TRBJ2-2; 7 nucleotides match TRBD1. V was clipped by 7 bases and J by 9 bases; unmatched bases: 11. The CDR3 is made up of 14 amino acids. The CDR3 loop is CASTPGQNGRELFF. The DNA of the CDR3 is TGTGCCAGCACCCCGGGACAGAATGGCCGGGAGCTGTTTTTT.